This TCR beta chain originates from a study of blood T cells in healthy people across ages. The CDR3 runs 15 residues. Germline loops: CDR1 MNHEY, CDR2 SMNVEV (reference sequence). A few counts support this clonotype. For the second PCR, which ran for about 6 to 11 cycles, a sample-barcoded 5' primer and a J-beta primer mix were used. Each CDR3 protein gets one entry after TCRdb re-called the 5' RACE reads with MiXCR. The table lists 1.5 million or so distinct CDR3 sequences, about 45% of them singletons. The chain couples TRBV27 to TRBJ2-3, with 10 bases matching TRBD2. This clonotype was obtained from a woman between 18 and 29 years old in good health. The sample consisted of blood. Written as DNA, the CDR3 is TGTGCAGTCGGCCAGCGGGGGGGCCTGGCAGATACGCAGTATTTT. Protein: CAVGQRGGLADTQYF.